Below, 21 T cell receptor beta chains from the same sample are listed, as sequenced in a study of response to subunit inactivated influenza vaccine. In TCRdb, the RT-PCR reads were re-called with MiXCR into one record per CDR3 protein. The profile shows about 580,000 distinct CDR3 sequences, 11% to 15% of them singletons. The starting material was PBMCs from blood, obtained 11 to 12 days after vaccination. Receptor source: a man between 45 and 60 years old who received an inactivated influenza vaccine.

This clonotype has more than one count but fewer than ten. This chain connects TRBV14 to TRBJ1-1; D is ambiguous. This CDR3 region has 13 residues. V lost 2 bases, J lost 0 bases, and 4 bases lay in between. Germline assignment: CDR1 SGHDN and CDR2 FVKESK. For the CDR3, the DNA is TGTGCCAGCAGCCAATACTTGAACACTGAAGCTTTCTTT. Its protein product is CASSQYLNTEAFF. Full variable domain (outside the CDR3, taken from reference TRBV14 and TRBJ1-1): EAGVTQFPSHSVIEKGQTVTLRCDPISGHDNLYWYRRVMGKEIKFLLHFVKESKQDESGMPNNRFLAERTGGTYSTLKVQPAELEDSGVYFCASSQYLNTEAFFGQGTRLTVV.

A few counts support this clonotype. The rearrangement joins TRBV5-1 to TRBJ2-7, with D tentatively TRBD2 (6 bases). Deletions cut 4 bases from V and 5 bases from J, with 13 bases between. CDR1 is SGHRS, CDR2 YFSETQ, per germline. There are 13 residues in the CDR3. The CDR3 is CASSLSPGDEQYF. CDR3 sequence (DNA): TGCGCCAGCAGCCTTAGCCCGGGGGACGAGCAGTACTTC.

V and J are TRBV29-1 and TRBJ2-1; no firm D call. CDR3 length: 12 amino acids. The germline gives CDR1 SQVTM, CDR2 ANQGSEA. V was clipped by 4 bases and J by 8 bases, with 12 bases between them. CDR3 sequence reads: CSVAYSTYEQFF. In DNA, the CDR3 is TGCAGCGTTGCTTACAGTACCTATGAGCAGTTCTTC.

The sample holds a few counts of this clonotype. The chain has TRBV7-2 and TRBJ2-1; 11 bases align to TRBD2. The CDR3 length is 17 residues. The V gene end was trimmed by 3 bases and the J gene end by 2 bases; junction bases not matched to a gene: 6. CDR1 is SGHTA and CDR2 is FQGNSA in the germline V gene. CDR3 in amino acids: CASSFRYSGGAYNEQFF. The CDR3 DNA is TGTGCCAGCAGCTTTCGGTATAGCGGGGGGGCCTACAATGAGCAGTTCTTC.

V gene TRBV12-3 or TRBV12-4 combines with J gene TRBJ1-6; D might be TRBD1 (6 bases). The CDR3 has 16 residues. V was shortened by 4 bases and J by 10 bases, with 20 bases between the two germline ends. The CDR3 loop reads CASSWSGAPGGSPLHF. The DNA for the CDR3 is TGTGCCAGCAGTTGGTCGGGGGCACCTGGGGGGTCACCCCTCCACTTT.

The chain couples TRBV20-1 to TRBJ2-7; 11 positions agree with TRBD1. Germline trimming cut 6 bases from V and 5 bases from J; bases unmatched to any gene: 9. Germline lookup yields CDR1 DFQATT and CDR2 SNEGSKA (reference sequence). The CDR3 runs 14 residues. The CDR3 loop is CSAKSGQGEHEQYF. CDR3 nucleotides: TGCAGTGCCAAGTCGGGACAGGGGGAACACGAGCAGTACTTC.

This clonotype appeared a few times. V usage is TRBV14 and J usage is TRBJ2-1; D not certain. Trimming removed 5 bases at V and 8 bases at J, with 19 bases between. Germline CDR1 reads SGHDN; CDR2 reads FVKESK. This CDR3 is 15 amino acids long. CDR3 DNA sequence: TGTGCCAGCAGCGCCGCCGGTTGGGGATTACATGAGCAGTTCTTC. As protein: CASSAAGWGLHEQFF. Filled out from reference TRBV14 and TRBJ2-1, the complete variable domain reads EAGVTQFPSHSVIEKGQTVTLRCDPISGHDNLYWYRRVMGKEIKFLLHFVKESKQDESGMPNNRFLAERTGGTYSTLKVQPAELEDSGVYFCASSAAGWGLHEQFFGPGTRLTVL.

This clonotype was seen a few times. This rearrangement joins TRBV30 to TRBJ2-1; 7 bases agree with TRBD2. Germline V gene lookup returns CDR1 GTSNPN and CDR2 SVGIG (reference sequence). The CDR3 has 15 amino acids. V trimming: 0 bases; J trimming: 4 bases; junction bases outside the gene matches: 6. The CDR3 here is CAWSVGSGVYNEQFF. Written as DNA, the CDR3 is TGTGCCTGGAGTGTTGGCAGCGGGGTTTACAATGAGCAGTTCTTC. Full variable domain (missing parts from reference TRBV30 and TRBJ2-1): SQTIHQWPATLVQPVGSPLSLECTVEGTSNPNLYWYRQAAGRGLQLLFYSVGIGQISSEVPQNLSASRPQDRQFILSSKKLLLSDSGFYLCAWSVGSGVYNEQFFGPGTRLTVL.

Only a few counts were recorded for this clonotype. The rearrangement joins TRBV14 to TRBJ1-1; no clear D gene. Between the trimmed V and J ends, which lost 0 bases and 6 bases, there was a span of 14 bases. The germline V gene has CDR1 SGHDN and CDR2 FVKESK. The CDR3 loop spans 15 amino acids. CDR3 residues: CASSQDRLGFAEAFF. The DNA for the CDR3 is TGTGCCAGCAGCCAAGATAGGTTAGGATTCGCTGAAGCTTTCTTT.

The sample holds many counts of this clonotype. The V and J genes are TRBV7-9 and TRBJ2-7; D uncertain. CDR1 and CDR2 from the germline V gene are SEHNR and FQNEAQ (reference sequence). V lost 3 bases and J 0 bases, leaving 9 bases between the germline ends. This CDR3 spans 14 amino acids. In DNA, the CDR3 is TGTGCCAGCAGCTTTGACAAGAGCTCCTACGAGCAGTACTTC. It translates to CASSFDKSSYEQYF.

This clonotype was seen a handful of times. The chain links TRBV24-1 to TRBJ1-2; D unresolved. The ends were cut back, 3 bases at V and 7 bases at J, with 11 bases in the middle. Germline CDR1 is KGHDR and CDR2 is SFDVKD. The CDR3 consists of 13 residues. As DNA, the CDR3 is TGTGCCACCAGTGATCCCGCCGGCATTGGCTACACCTTC. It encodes CATSDPAGIGYTF.

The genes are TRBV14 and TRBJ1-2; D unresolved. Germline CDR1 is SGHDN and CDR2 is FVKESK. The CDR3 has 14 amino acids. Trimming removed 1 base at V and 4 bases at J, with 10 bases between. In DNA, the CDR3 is TGTGCCAGCAGCCAAGGGGCAGACTTCTATGGCTACACCTTC. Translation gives CASSQGADFYGYTF. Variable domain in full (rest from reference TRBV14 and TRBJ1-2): EAGVTQFPSHSVIEKGQTVTLRCDPISGHDNLYWYRRVMGKEIKFLLHFVKESKQDESGMPNNRFLAERTGGTYSTLKVQPAELEDSGVYFCASSQGADFYGYTFGSGTRLTVV.

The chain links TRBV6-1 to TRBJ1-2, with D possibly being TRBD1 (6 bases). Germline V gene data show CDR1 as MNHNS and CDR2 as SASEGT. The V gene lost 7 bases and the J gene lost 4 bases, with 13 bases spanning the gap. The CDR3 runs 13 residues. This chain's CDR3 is CASTRGGSYGYTF. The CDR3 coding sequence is TGTGCCAGCACCCGGGGGGGCTCCTATGGCTACACCTTC.

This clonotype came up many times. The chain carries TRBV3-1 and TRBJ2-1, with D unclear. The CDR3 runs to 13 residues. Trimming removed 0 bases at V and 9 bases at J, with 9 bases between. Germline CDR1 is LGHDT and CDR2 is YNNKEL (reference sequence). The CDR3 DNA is TGTGCCAGCAGCCAAGATCGAAAGGCTGAGCAGTTCTTC. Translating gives CASSQDRKAEQFF.

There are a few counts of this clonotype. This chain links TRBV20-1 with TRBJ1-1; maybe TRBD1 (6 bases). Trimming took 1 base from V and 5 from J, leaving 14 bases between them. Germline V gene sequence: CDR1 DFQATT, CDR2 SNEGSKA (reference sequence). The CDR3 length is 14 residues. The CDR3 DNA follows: TGCAGTGCTAGAGTTATGGGCAGGGGAACTGAAGCTTTCTTT. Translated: CSARVMGRGTEAFF.

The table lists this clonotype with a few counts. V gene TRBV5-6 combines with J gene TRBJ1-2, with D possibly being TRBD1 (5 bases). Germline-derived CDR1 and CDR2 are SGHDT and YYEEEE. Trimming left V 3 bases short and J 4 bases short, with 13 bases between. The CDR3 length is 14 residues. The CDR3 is CASSWADSSYGYTF. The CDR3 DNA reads TGTGCCAGCAGCTGGGCCGACAGCTCCTATGGCTACACCTTC.

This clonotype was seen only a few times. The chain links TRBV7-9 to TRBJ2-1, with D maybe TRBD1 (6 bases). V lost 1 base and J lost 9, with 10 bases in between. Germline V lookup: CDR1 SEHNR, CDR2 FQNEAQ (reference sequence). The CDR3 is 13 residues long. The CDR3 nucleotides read TGTGCCAGCAGCTTAGAGGGCAGGGGTGAGCAGTTCTTC. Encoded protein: CASSLEGRGEQFF.

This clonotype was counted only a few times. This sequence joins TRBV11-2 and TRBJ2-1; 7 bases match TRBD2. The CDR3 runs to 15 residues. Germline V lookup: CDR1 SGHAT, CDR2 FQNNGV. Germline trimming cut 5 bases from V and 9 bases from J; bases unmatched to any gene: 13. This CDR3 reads CASSPGLVFSFEQFF. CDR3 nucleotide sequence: TGTGCCAGCAGCCCCGGACTAGTATTTTCCTTTGAGCAGTTCTTC.

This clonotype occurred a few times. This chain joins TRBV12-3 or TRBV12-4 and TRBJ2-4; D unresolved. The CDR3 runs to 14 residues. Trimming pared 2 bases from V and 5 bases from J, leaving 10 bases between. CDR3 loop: CASSLSSDENIQYF. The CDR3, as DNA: TGTGCCAGCAGTTTATCTTCGGATGAAAACATTCAGTACTTC.

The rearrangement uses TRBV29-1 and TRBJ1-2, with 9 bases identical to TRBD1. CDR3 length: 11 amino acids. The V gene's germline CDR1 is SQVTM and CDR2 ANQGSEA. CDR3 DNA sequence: TGCTCCTTGCGGGACAGGGTTGGCTACACCTTC. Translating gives CSLRDRVGYTF.

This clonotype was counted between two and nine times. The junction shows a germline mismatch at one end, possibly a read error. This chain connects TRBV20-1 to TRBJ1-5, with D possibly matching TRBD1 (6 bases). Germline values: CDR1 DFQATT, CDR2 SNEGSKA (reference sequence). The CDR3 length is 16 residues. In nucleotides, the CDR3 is TGCAGTGCTAGAGACCCCGGGCAGGGGCGTAATCGGCCCCAGCATTTT. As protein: CSARDPGQGRNRPQHF.